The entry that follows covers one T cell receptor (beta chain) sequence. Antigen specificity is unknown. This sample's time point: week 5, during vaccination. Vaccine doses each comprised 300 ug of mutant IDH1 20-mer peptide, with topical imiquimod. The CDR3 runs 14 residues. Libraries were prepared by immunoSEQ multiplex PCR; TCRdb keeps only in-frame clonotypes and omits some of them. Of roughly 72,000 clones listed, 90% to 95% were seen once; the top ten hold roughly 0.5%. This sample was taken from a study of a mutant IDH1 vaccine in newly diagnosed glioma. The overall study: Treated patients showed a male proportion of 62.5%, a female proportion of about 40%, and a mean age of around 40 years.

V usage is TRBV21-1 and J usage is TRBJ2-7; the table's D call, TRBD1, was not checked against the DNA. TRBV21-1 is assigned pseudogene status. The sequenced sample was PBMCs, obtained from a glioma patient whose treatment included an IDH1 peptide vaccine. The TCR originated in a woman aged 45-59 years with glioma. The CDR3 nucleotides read TGTGCCAGCAGCAAAGCGCGTGTCAGGGGCGAGCAGTACTTC. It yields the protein CASSKARVRGEQYF.